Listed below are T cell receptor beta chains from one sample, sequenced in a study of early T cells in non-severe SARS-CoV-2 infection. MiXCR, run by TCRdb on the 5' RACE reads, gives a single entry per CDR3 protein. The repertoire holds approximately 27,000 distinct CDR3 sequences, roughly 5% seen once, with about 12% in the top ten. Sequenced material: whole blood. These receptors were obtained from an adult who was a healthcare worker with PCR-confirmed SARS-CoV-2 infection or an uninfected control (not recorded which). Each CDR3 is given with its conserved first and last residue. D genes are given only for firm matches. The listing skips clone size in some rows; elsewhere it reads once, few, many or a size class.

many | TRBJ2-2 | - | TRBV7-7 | CASSLDAGELFF | TGTGCCAGCAGCTTGGATGCCGGGGAGCTGTTTTTT
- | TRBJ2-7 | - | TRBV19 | CASSIGIYYEQYF | TGTGCCAGTAGTATAGGCATTTACTACGAGCAGTACTTC
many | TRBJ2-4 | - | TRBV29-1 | CSVEYRGIAKNIQYF | TGCAGCGTTGAGTATCGGGGTATAGCCAAAAACATTCAGTACTTC
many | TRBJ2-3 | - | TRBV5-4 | CASSGGPGPDTQYF | TGTGCCAGCAGCGGCGGACCAGGACCAGATACGCAGTATTTT
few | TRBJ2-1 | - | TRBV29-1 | CSVGGPNEQFF | TGCAGCGTTGGAGGCCCGAATGAGCAGTTCTTC
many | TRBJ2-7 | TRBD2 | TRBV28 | CASISSPGGRDGHEQYF | TGTGCCAGCATCTCTTCCCCGGGGGGGAGGGACGGCCACGAGCAGTACTTC
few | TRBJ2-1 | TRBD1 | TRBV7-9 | CASSLGQVSYNEQFF | TGTGCCAGCAGCTTGGGACAGGTGTCCTACAATGAGCAGTTCTTC
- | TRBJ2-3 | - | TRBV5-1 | CASSLGGRRAPASTDTQYF | TGCGCCAGCAGCTTGGGGGGCCGGCGAGCCCCAGCTAGCACAGATACGCAGTATTTT
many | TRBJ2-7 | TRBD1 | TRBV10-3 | CAISAGTVVYEQYF | TGTGCCATCAGTGCCGGGACAGTGGTATACGAGCAGTACTTC
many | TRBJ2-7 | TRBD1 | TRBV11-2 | CASSPDRGRTYEQYF | TGTGCCAGCAGCCCCGACAGGGGGCGAACCTACGAGCAGTACTTC
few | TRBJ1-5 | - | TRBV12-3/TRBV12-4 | CASSPGEGQPQHF | TGTGCCAGCAGTCCCGGAGAGGGTCAGCCCCAGCATTTT
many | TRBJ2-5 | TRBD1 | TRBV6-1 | CASSRVGQGAQETQYF | TGTGCCAGCAGTAGGGTGGGACAGGGGGCCCAAGAGACCCAGTACTTC
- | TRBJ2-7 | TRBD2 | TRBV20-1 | CSARDTPGLAGGPAFEQYF | TGCAGTGCTAGAGATACCCCGGGACTAGCGGGAGGGCCTGCGTTCGAGCAGTACTTC
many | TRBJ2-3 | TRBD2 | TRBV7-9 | CASSPPAGGEDTQYF | TGTGCCAGCAGCCCCCCAGCGGGGGGGGAAGATACGCAGTATTTT
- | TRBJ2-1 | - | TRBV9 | CASSAPSGIYNEQFF | TGTGCCAGCAGCGCCCCGTCGGGAATCTACAATGAGCAGTTCTTC
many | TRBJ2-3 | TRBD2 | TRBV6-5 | CASSYASGLQGGTQYF | TGTGCCAGCAGTTACGCTAGCGGGCTACAAGGGGGTACGCAGTATTTT
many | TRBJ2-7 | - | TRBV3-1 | CASSRSYEQYF | TGTGCCAGCAGCCGCTCCTACGAGCAGTACTTC
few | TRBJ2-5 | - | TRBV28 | CASNQGGRRETQYF | TGTGCCAGCAATCAGGGGGGGAGGAGGGAGACCCAGTACTTC
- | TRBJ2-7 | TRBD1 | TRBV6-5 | CASSGTANPRQYF | TGTGCCAGCTCCGGGACAGCGAACCCTCGGCAGTACTTC
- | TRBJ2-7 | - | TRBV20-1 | CSARTGYSYEQYF | TGCAGTGCTAGAACCGGGTACTCCTACGAGCAGTACTTC
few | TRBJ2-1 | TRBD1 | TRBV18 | CASSPPDRVYEQFF | TGTGCCAGCTCACCACCGGACAGGGTATACGAGCAGTTCTTC
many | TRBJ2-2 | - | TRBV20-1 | CSAKTRGGELFF | TGCAGTGCCAAGACCAGGGGCGGGGAGCTGTTTTTT
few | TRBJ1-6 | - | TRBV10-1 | CASSEATSGRGSPLHF | TGCGCCAGCAGTGAAGCTACGAGTGGCAGGGGTTCACCCCTCCACTTT
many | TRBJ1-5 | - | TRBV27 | CASRPVGVPSNQPQHF | TGTGCCAGCAGACCTGTGGGGGTCCCTAGCAATCAGCCCCAGCATTTT
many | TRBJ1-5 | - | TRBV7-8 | CASSLDRHSGQPQHF | TGTGCCAGCAGCTTAGACCGCCACTCAGGGCAGCCCCAGCATTTT
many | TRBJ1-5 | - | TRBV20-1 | CSASSGAGDGGNQPQHF | TGCAGTGCTAGTTCCGGGGCAGGGGACGGAGGCAATCAGCCCCAGCATTTT
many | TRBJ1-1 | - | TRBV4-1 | CASSRPYTEEVGAFF | TGCGCCAGCAGCCGCCCTTACACAGAGGAGGTCGGAGCTTTCTTT
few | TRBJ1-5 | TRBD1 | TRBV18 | CASSLMDRNQPQHF | TGTGCCAGCTCACTGATGGACAGGAATCAGCCCCAGCATTTT
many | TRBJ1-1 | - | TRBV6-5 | CASSGDTFTEAFF | TGTGCCAGCAGTGGGGACACTTTCACTGAAGCTTTCTTT
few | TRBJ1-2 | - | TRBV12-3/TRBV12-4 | CASSPSGLNYGYTF | TGTGCCAGCAGTCCTTCAGGACTTAACTATGGCTACACCTTC
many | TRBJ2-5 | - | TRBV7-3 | CASSTQPGSLGTQYF | TGTGCCAGCAGCACGCAGCCGGGATCCCTCGGAACCCAGTACTTC
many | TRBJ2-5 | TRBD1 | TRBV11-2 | CASSQLGGLKTQYF | TGTGCCAGCAGCCAATTAGGGGGCTTGAAGACCCAGTACTTC